Following are 31 T cell receptor beta chains from one sample sequenced in a study of CD4+ T cells in melanoma. Sequencing was performed with immunoSEQ multiplex PCR; in TCRdb, only in-frame clones are kept and a portion is missing. The data contain about 140,000 clones, approximately 91% of them seen just once; the ten biggest clones take up about 1.6%. Receptors originate from a human donor with melanoma.

The V and J genes are TRBV11-2 and TRBJ2-7, with 7 bases that match TRBD1. The ends lost 7 bases at V and 2 bases at J; junction bases unmatched: 8. The CDR3 covers 14 residues. CDR1 is SGHAT and CDR2 is FQNNGV in the germline V gene. CDR3 residues: CASIDRASPYEQYF. The CDR3, as DNA: TGTGCCAGCATCGACAGGGCCTCACCCTACGAGCAGTACTTC.

The chain carries TRBV9 and TRBJ2-7; 8 bases match TRBD2. V trimming: 0 bases; J trimming: 4 bases; junction bases outside the gene matches: 6. CDR1 is SGDLS, CDR2 YYNGEE, per germline. This CDR3 region has 15 residues. CDR3 amino acids: CASSVATGGPYEQYF. Here the CDR3 DNA reads TGTGCCAGCAGCGTAGCTACGGGGGGGCCGTACGAGCAGTACTTC.

Remarks on this clone: Other DNA variants within this sample encode the same CDR3. V usage is TRBV5-1 and J usage is TRBJ1-1, with D perhaps matching TRBD1 (6 bases). The CDR3 has 14 amino acids. Trimming left V 2 bases short and J 1 base short, with 9 bases between. Germline V gene lookup returns CDR1 SGHRS and CDR2 YFSETQ. CDR3 nucleotide sequence: TGCGCCAGCAGCTTACAGGGTCAGAACACTGAAGCTTTCTTT. Translation: CASSLQGQNTEAFF.

The chain is built from TRBV10-3 and TRBJ1-2, with 7 bases identical to TRBD1. The CDR3 is 14 residues long. Looked up from germline, CDR1 is ENHRY and CDR2 is SYGVKD. Trimming removed 2 bases from V and 3 bases from J; junction bases left unmatched: 3. The CDR3 region is CAISEQGEDYGYTF. The CDR3 region has the DNA TGTGCCATCAGTGAGCAGGGGGAGGACTATGGCTACACCTTC.

J is TRBJ2-1 and V is TRBV6-5; 7 nucleotides line up with TRBD1. V dropped 6 bases and J dropped 8; count of bases not matched to a gene: 7. CDR1 and CDR2 from the germline V gene are MNHEY and SVGAGI. The CDR3 has 13 residues. The CDR3 region is CASRNRGSDEQFF. CDR3 bases: TGTGCCAGCAGGAACAGGGGTAGCGATGAGCAGTTCTTC.

The CDR3 sequence is CASSAGDRVNQPQHF. The CDR3 DNA sequence: TGTGCCAGCAGCGCGGGGGACAGGGTAAATCAGCCCCAGCATTTT. The chain uses TRBV9 and TRBJ1-5; 9 nucleotides match TRBD1. Germline CDR1 is SGDLS and CDR2 is YYNGEE. Trimming cost V 3 bases and J 4 bases; bases outside gene matches: 5. This CDR3 contains 15 residues.

The V call is TRBV6-1, the J call TRBJ1-2, with 12 bases lining up with TRBD1. Germline lookup yields CDR1 MNHNS and CDR2 SASEGT. The CDR3 contains 15 residues. V dropped 6 bases and J dropped 7; count of bases not matched to a gene: 9. The CDR3 DNA reads as TGTGCCAGCAGGGCTGCCGGGACAGGGGGCTCTGGCTACACCTTC. It specifies CASRAAGTGGSGYTF.

This chain joins TRBV25-1 and TRBJ2-6; D unresolved. Germline lookup yields CDR1 MGHDK and CDR2 SYGVNS. Trimming pared 3 bases from V and 0 bases from J, leaving 12 bases between. The length of the CDR3 is 17 residues. The CDR3 protein is CASSDGLSSSGANVLTF. For the CDR3, the DNA is TGTGCCAGCAGTGACGGCTTATCAAGCTCTGGGGCCAACGTCCTGACTTTC.

This chain connects TRBV14 to TRBJ2-3; D is perhaps TRBD1 (6 bases). The germline CDR1 and CDR2 sequences are SGHDN and FVKESK. V was clipped by 1 base and J by 3 bases, with 14 bases between them. This CDR3 contains 16 residues. CDR3 sequence reads: CASSQVRGRGTDTQYF. The CDR3 region has the DNA TGTGCCAGCAGCCAAGTCAGGGGCAGGGGAACAGATACGCAGTATTTT.

This clone was detected only a few times. The V call is TRBV9, the J call TRBJ1-6; TRBD1 is a possible D gene (5 bases). The CDR3 extends over 17 amino acids. Germline CDR1 is SGDLS and CDR2 is YYNGEE. V lost 0 bases and J lost 7, with 17 bases in between. This CDR3 reads CASSVDRRGGENSPLHF. CDR3 DNA: TGTGCCAGCAGCGTAGATCGTCGGGGGGGTGAGAATTCACCCCTCCACTTT.

V is TRBV7-9 and J is TRBJ2-3, with D perhaps TRBD1 or TRBD2 (6 bases each). This CDR3 has 13 residues. The V gene lost 4 bases and the J gene lost 6 bases, with 11 bases spanning the gap. Germline CDR1 is SEHNR and CDR2 is FQNEAQ (reference sequence). CDR3 sequence: CASSSLGGDTQYF. The CDR3 nucleotides are TGTGCCAGCAGCTCGCTAGGGGGGGATACGCAGTATTTT.

The chain is built from TRBV5-6 and TRBJ2-1; D is possibly TRBD2 (7 bases). The CDR3 is made up of 19 amino acids. Germline assignment: CDR1 SGHDT and CDR2 YYEEEE. V was cut by 1 base and J by 3 bases, with 23 bases left in between. This CDR3 is CASSLLGDRAGAFYNEQFF. The CDR3 nucleotides read TGTGCCAGCAGCTTGTTAGGGGATCGGGCGGGGGCTTTCTACAATGAGCAGTTCTTC.

This chain uses TRBV29-1 with TRBJ2-1, with TRBD2 identical over 8 bases. With V trimmed by 6 bases and J by 5 bases, 9 bases remained unmatched. The CDR3 has 14 residues. Germline V gives CDR1 SQVTM, CDR2 ANQGSEA. For the CDR3, the DNA is TGCAGCGTCCCACAGGCGGGGGGTAACAATGAGCAGTTCTTC. Translated: CSVPQAGGNNEQFF.

J is TRBJ1-5 and V is TRBV19, with D uncertain. The ends were cut back, 8 bases at V and 3 bases at J, with 11 bases in the middle. This CDR3 contains 13 residues. Germline-derived CDR1 and CDR2 are LNHDA and SQIVND (reference sequence). This CDR3 reads CASHDRYNQPQHF. DNA for the CDR3: TGTGCCAGTCATGACCGTTACAATCAGCCCCAGCATTTT. Variable domain in full (rest from reference TRBV19 and TRBJ1-5): DGGITQSPKYLFRKEGQNVTLSCEQNLNHDAMYWYRQDPGQGLRLIYYSQIVNDFQKGDIAEGYSVSREKKESFPLTVTSAQKNPTAFYLCASHDRYNQPQHFGDGTRLSIL.

The chain carries TRBV28 and TRBJ2-7, with 9 bases aligning to TRBD1. The V and J ends lost 5 bases and 1 base, in that order; junction bases with no gene match: 6. In germline, CDR1 is MDHEN, CDR2 SYDVKM. The CDR3 extends over 15 amino acids. The CDR3 region has the DNA TGTGCCAGCAGTCCCCCCGGGACAGGGTCCTACGAGCAGTACTTC. It encodes CASSPPGTGSYEQYF. The entire variable domain, with the rest obtained from reference TRBV28 and TRBJ2-7, is as follows: DVKVTQSSRYLVKRTGEKVFLECVQDMDHENMFWYRQDPGLGLRLIYFSYDVKMKEKGDIPEGYSVSREKKERFSLILESASTNQTSMYLCASSPPGTGSYEQYFGPGTRLTVT.

This clone showed up just a few times. The gene calls are TRBV5-6 and TRBJ2-3; D is perhaps TRBD1 (5 bases). Germline V gene lookup returns CDR1 SGHDT and CDR2 YYEEEE. Trimming took 2 bases from V and 4 from J, leaving 14 bases between them. The CDR3 spans 15 residues. The CDR3 region has the DNA TGTGCCAGCAGCTTTGGACAAACGGGTTCAGATACGCAGTATTTT. This sequence encodes CASSFGQTGSDTQYF.

The V and J genes are TRBV27 and TRBJ1-1; a weak D match, TRBD1 (5 bases). Germline V lookup: CDR1 MNHEY, CDR2 SMNVEV (reference sequence). V was cut by 3 bases and J by 0 bases, with 17 bases left in between. The CDR3 totals 17 residues. The DNA of the CDR3 is TGTGCCAGCAGTTTCTCCGACCGGGGGGGGATGAACACTGAAGCTTTCTTT. This translates into CASSFSDRGGMNTEAFF.

The rearrangement joins TRBV13 to TRBJ2-7; 7 nucleotides match TRBD1. Germline CDR1 is PRHDT and CDR2 is FYEKMQ (reference sequence). This CDR3 comprises 15 residues. After removal of 0 bases from V and 4 bases from J, the junction contained 6 bases not matched to a gene. CDR3: CASSLGYDRVYEQYF. The CDR3 DNA reads TGTGCCAGCAGCTTAGGATATGACAGGGTATACGAGCAGTACTTC.

The chain joins TRBV27 to TRBJ2-7; 7 bases match TRBD2. The CDR3 covers 15 residues. Losses at the gene ends were 7 bases for V and 9 bases for J; bases not matched to a gene: 18. Germline V CDR1 and CDR2: MNHEY, SMNVEV (reference sequence). Here the CDR3 DNA reads TGTGCCAGCACAGGCAGTACGGGGGGAGTTGCAGGGCAGTACTTC. Translating it yields CASTGSTGGVAGQYF.

This sequence joins TRBV12-5 and TRBJ2-7; D is uncertain. The CDR3 spans 13 residues. The V end lost 1 base, the J end lost 4 bases, and 8 bases lay between the germline ends. Germline CDR1 is LGHNT and CDR2 is FRNRAP. This chain's CDR3 is CASGLAQDYEQYF. The CDR3 DNA follows: TGTGCTAGTGGTTTGGCCCAAGATTACGAGCAGTACTTC.

The rearrangement uses TRBV9 and TRBJ1-1; 7 bases are shared with TRBD1. This CDR3 comprises 15 residues. V shed 0 bases, J shed 3 bases, and the junction held 5 bases outside the gene matches. Germline loops: CDR1 SGDLS, CDR2 YYNGEE. CDR3 coding DNA: TGTGCCAGCAGCGTAGCAGGGGGAGGGGACACTGAAGCTTTCTTT. Residues: CASSVAGGGDTEAFF.

The gene calls are TRBV5-1 and TRBJ2-1; the D is unclear. V gave up 0 bases and J gave up 2 bases, with 9 bases separating them. The CDR3 spans 15 residues. Per the germline V gene, CDR1 is SGHRS and CDR2 is YFSETQ. CDR3 bases: TGCGCCAGCAGCTTGGATGGGATTCCCTACAATGAGCAGTTCTTC. It translates to CASSLDGIPYNEQFF. Complete variable domain (other parts from reference TRBV5-1 and TRBJ2-1): KAGVTQTPRYLIKTRGQQVTLSCSPISGHRSVSWYQQTPGQGLQFLFEYFSETQRNKGNFPGRFSGRQFSNSRSEMNVSTLELGDSALYLCASSLDGIPYNEQFFGPGTRLTVL.

Concerning this clone itself: Additional DNA sequences in this sample encode the identical CDR3. The chain joins TRBV11-2 to TRBJ2-5, with a tentative D call TRBD2 (6 bases). This CDR3 has 14 amino acids. Germline-derived CDR1 and CDR2 are SGHAT and FQNNGV. V was clipped by 3 bases and J by 5 bases, with 13 bases between them. The CDR3 here is CASSFSSGGETQYF. CDR3 DNA sequence: TGTGCCAGCAGCTTTTCCAGCGGAGGGGAGACCCAGTACTTC.

V is TRBV2 and J is TRBJ1-6; maybe TRBD1 (6 bases). The germline CDR1 and CDR2 sequences are SNHLY and FYNNEI. The CDR3 spans 13 residues. The V and J ends lost 6 bases and 7 bases respectively, with 10 bases between them. The DNA for the CDR3 is TGTGCCAGCAGAAGACAGGAGAATTCACCCCTCCACTTT. Protein: CASRRQENSPLHF.

J is TRBJ1-3 and V is TRBV18, with a weak D call TRBD1 (6 bases). V gave up 8 bases and J gave up 0 bases, with 8 bases separating them. Per the germline V gene, CDR1 is KGHSH and CDR2 is LQKENI. This CDR3 has 13 residues. CDR3 amino acids: CASQGYSGNTIYF. The CDR3 DNA is TGTGCCAGCCAGGGGTACTCTGGAAACACCATATATTTT. The full variable domain, in which reference TRBV18 and TRBJ1-3 provide the parts outside the CDR3, is NAGVMQNPRHLVRRRGQEARLRCSPMKGHSHVYWYRQLPEEGLKFMVYLQKENIIDESGMPKERFSAEFPKEGPSILRIQQVVRGDSAAYFCASQGYSGNTIYFGEGSWLTVV.

The chain is built from TRBV2 and TRBJ1-4, with unresolved D. The V end was cut by 7 bases, the J end by 8 bases, with 8 bases between. Germline values: CDR1 SNHLY, CDR2 FYNNEI. The CDR3 spans 11 residues. In nucleotides, the CDR3 is TGTGCCAGCACCCCCTGGGAAAAACTGTTTTTT. Its protein product is CASTPWEKLFF.

The CDR3 DNA is TGTGCCAGCAGCTTAGTCTTTCGGGTCGGGGAGCTGTTTTTT. This sequence encodes CASSLVFRVGELFF. V gene TRBV5-6 combines with J gene TRBJ2-2, with unresolved D. Germline V gene lookup returns CDR1 SGHDT and CDR2 YYEEEE. V dropped 2 bases and J dropped 7 bases, with 12 bases sitting between them. The CDR3 sequence is 14 residues long.

V and J are TRBV11-2 and TRBJ1-2, with D possibly TRBD1 on 5 matching bases. There are 15 residues in the CDR3. Trimming pared 4 bases from V and 3 bases from J, leaving 15 bases between. Germline loops: CDR1 SGHAT, CDR2 FQNNGV. CDR3: CASSYQVGTDYGYTF. CDR3 DNA sequence: TGTGCCAGCAGCTATCAAGTCGGGACGGACTATGGCTACACCTTC. The whole variable domain, remainder taken from reference TRBV11-2 and TRBJ1-2, is EAGVAQSPRYKIIEKRQSVAFWCNPISGHATLYWYQQILGQGPKLLIQFQNNGVVDDSQLPKDRFSAERLKGVDSTLKIQPAKLEDSAVYLCASSYQVGTDYGYTFGSGTRLTVV.

The DNA of the CDR3 is TGTGCCAGCAGTGGGCGGGCAGATACGCAGTATTTT. Translating it yields CASSGRADTQYF. The chain is built from TRBV6-5 and TRBJ2-3; possible D gene TRBD2, 5 bases. V dropped 5 bases and J dropped 4 bases, with 7 bases sitting between them. This CDR3 is built from 12 residues. Germline-derived CDR1 and CDR2 are MNHEY and SVGAGI.

The CDR3 coding sequence is TGTGCCAGCAGCTTGGTTTTAGCCAACACTGAAGCTTTCTTT. As protein: CASSLVLANTEAFF. The chain combines TRBV5-6 with TRBJ1-1, with no clear D. V lost 0 bases and J lost 2, with 8 bases in between. Germline CDR1 SGHDT, CDR2 YYEEEE. CDR3 size: 14 residues.

The CDR3 is CASSLTPIAGGLQETQYF. The CDR3 DNA sequence: TGTGCCAGCAGCTTAACCCCAATAGCGGGGGGCCTCCAAGAGACCCAGTACTTC. This sequence joins TRBV7-9 and TRBJ2-5; 10 positions agree with TRBD2. V lost 2 bases to trimming and J lost 1 base; unmatched junction nucleotides: 10. This CDR3 has 18 amino acids. Germline V CDR1 and CDR2: SEHNR, FQNEAQ (reference sequence).